Shown below are 19 T cell receptor beta chains from a single sample sequenced in a study of blood T cell repertoires in COVID-19. Assay: immunoSEQ multiplex PCR; the TCRdb copy retains only in-frame clones and omits some. The table records some 150,000 clones, 84% of them present only once. The source material was PBMCs or T cells enriched from blood (not recorded which). The receptors were sampled from a man aged 50 to 60 who had recovered from COVID-19.

This chain uses TRBV7-9 with TRBJ1-5; D might be TRBD1 (5 bases). The CDR3 contains 14 residues. Germline V CDR1 and CDR2: SEHNR, FQNEAQ (reference sequence). V lost 0 bases and J 7 bases, leaving 10 bases between the germline ends. The CDR3 sequence: CASSLAGVQQPQHF. The CDR3 DNA follows: TGTGCCAGCAGCTTAGCAGGGGTACAACAGCCCCAGCATTTT.

V usage is TRBV5-5 and J usage is TRBJ1-5; D gene uncertain. V gave up 0 bases and J gave up 5 bases, with 6 bases separating them. The germline CDR1 and CDR2 sequences are SGHKS and YYEKEE (reference sequence). The CDR3 is 13 amino acids. CDR3 nucleotide sequence: TGTGCCAGCAGCTTGGAAGAGTATCAGCCCCAGCATTTT. Translated: CASSLEEYQPQHF.

V and J are TRBV5-1 and TRBJ1-4; 7 nucleotides align to TRBD1. The CDR3 is 13 residues long. In germline, CDR1 is SGHRS, CDR2 YFSETQ. V lost 5 bases and J lost 7; bases outside the gene matches: 5. DNA for the CDR3: TGCGCCAGCAGTTGGGACAGAGGTGAAAAACTGTTTTTT. This codes for CASSWDRGEKLFF.

The genes are TRBV4-1 and TRBJ2-7; 7 nucleotides line up with TRBD1. CDR1 MGHRA and CDR2 YSYEKL come from the germline V gene. V gave up 1 base and J gave up 3 bases; unmatched junction bases: 3. This CDR3 comprises 14 residues. The CDR3 DNA reads TGCGCCAGCAGCCAAGGGACAGGACTCTACGAGCAGTACTTC. This sequence encodes CASSQGTGLYEQYF.

The CDR3 DNA sequence: TGTGCCAGCAGCTTAGCTGCCACAGGGATTGGAACAGATACGCAGTATTTT. This translates into CASSLAATGIGTDTQYF. This chain links TRBV7-6 with TRBJ2-3; D possibly corresponds to TRBD1 (6 bases). CDR1 is SGHVS and CDR2 is FNYEAQ in the germline V gene. The V gene lost 0 bases and the J gene lost 3 bases, with 16 bases spanning the gap. The CDR3 spans 17 residues.

This clone was picked up one time. The junction does not match germline at one end; this may be a read error. V is TRBV3-1 (or the pseudogene TRBV3-2) and J is TRBJ1-2; D uncertain. Germline V gives CDR1 LGHDT, CDR2 YNNKEL (reference sequence). There are 12 residues in the CDR3. CDR3 amino acids: CASTQGLNGYTF. The CDR3 DNA reads as TGTGCCAGCACCCAAGGGCTCAATGGCTACACCTTC.

This clone was counted a single time. This chain links TRBV7-9 with TRBJ1-2; the D is unclear. The V end lost 2 bases, the J end lost 0 bases, and 4 bases lay between the germline ends. Per the germline V gene, CDR1 is SEHNR and CDR2 is FQNEAQ (reference sequence). CDR3 length equals 13 residues. CDR3 amino acids: CASSLSANYGYTF. Written as DNA, the CDR3 is TGTGCCAGCAGCTTATCAGCTAACTATGGCTACACCTTC.

The genes are TRBV6-5 and TRBJ2-1, with D possibly TRBD2 on 5 matching bases. CDR1 and CDR2 (germline): MNHEY, SVGAGI. V gave up 2 bases and J gave up 7 bases, with 15 bases separating them. CDR3 size: 15 residues. The CDR3 DNA follows: TGTGCCAGCAGTTACGCAAAGGAGGTAGGGAATGAGCAGTTCTTC. Translated, it gives CASSYAKEVGNEQFF.

The gene calls are TRBV14 and TRBJ2-1, with 10 bases that match TRBD1. The CDR3 has 17 amino acids. The junction had 6 bases not matched to a gene; V was cut back by 2 bases and J by 2 bases. From germline, CDR1 is SGHDN and CDR2 FVKESK. This CDR3 reads CASSQLTGQGAYNEQFF. The CDR3, as DNA: TGTGCCAGCAGCCAATTAACCGGACAGGGGGCCTACAATGAGCAGTTCTTC.

This clone was observed many times. This rearrangement joins TRBV19 to TRBJ1-1; D ambiguous. V gave up 3 bases and J gave up 3 bases, with 8 bases separating them. The CDR3 spans 13 residues. Germline V gene lookup returns CDR1 LNHDA and CDR2 SQIVND (reference sequence). The CDR3 bases are TGTGCCAGTAGTATCGGCAGGTACACTGAAGCTTTCTTT. Translating it yields CASSIGRYTEAFF.

The chain is built from TRBV11-2 and TRBJ2-7; tentatively, D is TRBD1 (5 bases). The CDR3 loop spans 15 amino acids. The germline V gene encodes CDR1 SGHAT and CDR2 FQNNGV. Trimming left V 0 bases short and J 3 bases short, with 12 bases between. CDR3 protein: CASSLEFGRVYEQYF. CDR3 nucleotides: TGTGCCAGCAGCTTAGAGTTTGGCAGGGTCTACGAGCAGTACTTC. Variable domain in full (rest from reference TRBV11-2 and TRBJ2-7): EAGVAQSPRYKIIEKRQSVAFWCNPISGHATLYWYQQILGQGPKLLIQFQNNGVVDDSQLPKDRFSAERLKGVDSTLKIQPAKLEDSAVYLCASSLEFGRVYEQYFGPGTRLTVT.

The J gene is TRBJ1-6, the V gene TRBV2, with TRBD1 matching over 9 bases. This CDR3 spans 15 amino acids. The germline CDR1 and CDR2 sequences are SNHLY and FYNNEI. The V segment lost 4 bases and the J segment 10 bases; nucleotides outside the gene matches: 8. CDR3 protein: CASSVLGTGLSPLHF. Written as DNA, the CDR3 is TGTGCCAGCAGTGTCCTTGGGACAGGGTTATCACCCCTCCACTTT.

V usage is TRBV30 and J usage is TRBJ1-1; D may be TRBD1 (5 bases). V lost 2 bases and J lost 2, with 9 bases in between. This CDR3 is built from 13 residues. CDR1 is GTSNPN and CDR2 is SVGIG in the germline V gene (reference sequence). The CDR3 sequence: CAWSSTANTEAFF. Written as DNA, the CDR3 is TGTGCCTGGAGTTCGACAGCTAACACTGAAGCTTTCTTT. The whole variable domain, filled in from reference TRBV30 and TRBJ1-1, reads SQTIHQWPATLVQPVGSPLSLECTVEGTSNPNLYWYRQAAGRGLQLLFYSVGIGQISSEVPQNLSASRPQDRQFILSSKKLLLSDSGFYLCAWSSTANTEAFFGQGTRLTVV.

V and J are TRBV7-2 and TRBJ1-6; 9 positions agree with TRBD1. This CDR3 comprises 16 residues. V trimming: 3 bases; J trimming: 10 bases; junction bases outside the gene matches: 10. Germline CDR1 is SGHTA and CDR2 is FQGNSA. CDR3 amino acids: CASSFSGQGIGSPLHF. The CDR3 bases are TGTGCCAGCAGCTTTTCGGGACAGGGAATTGGGTCACCCCTCCACTTT.

The gene calls are TRBV9 and TRBJ2-5; TRBD2 aligns across 11 bases. Trimming at V came to 1 base and at J to 5 bases, leaving 4 bases not matched to a gene. Germline V gene lookup returns CDR1 SGDLS and CDR2 YYNGEE. The CDR3 has 15 amino acids. CDR3 protein: CASSVTRTSGETQYF. As DNA, the CDR3 is TGTGCCAGCAGCGTAACAAGGACTAGCGGGGAGACCCAGTACTTC.

The DNA of the CDR3 is TGTGCCAGTAAAAGGGGAGGGGTGGTCAATCAGCCCCAGCATTTT. The encoded protein is CASKRGGVVNQPQHF. The chain links TRBV19 to TRBJ1-5, with D maybe TRBD1 (5 bases). V lost 7 bases, J lost 3 bases, and 16 bases lay in between. Germline lookup yields CDR1 LNHDA and CDR2 SQIVND (reference sequence). This CDR3 is 15 amino acids long. The full variable domain, with the rest looked up from reference TRBV19 and TRBJ1-5, is DGGITQSPKYLFRKEGQNVTLSCEQNLNHDAMYWYRQDPGQGLRLIYYSQIVNDFQKGDIAEGYSVSREKKESFPLTVTSAQKNPTAFYLCASKRGGVVNQPQHFGDGTRLSIL.

This clone was detected a few times. The CDR3 region is CASSMDRGSGQPQHF. The CDR3 DNA reads as TGTGCCAGCAGCATGGACAGGGGATCAGGGCAGCCCCAGCATTTT. The genes are TRBV21-1 and TRBJ1-5; the listed D gene, TRBD1, was not tested against the DNA. TRBV21-1 constitutes a pseudogene. CDR3 size: 15 residues.

The chain recombines TRBV18 with TRBJ1-6; 9 bases align to TRBD1. Germline CDR1 reads KGHSH; CDR2 reads LQKENI. The CDR3 sequence is 15 residues long. With V trimmed by 1 base and J by 10 bases, 5 bases remained unmatched. The CDR3 reads CASSPRGQGGSPLHF. The CDR3 DNA reads TGTGCCAGCTCACCACGGGGACAGGGAGGGTCACCCCTCCACTTT. The complete variable domain, with remaining parts taken from reference TRBV18 and TRBJ1-6, reads NAGVMQNPRHLVRRRGQEARLRCSPMKGHSHVYWYRQLPEEGLKFMVYLQKENIIDESGMPKERFSAEFPKEGPSILRIQQVVRGDSAAYFCASSPRGQGGSPLHFGNGTRLTVT.

The chain is built from TRBV28 and TRBJ1-3, with TRBD1 as a possible D gene (6 bases). The germline CDR1 and CDR2 sequences are MDHEN and SYDVKM. Trimming cost V 5 bases and J 0 bases, with 14 bases left between them. This CDR3 spans 16 amino acids. The CDR3, as DNA: TGTGCCAGCAGTCCCGGGGACATAGGCTCTGGAAACACCATATATTTT. The encoded protein is CASSPGDIGSGNTIYF.